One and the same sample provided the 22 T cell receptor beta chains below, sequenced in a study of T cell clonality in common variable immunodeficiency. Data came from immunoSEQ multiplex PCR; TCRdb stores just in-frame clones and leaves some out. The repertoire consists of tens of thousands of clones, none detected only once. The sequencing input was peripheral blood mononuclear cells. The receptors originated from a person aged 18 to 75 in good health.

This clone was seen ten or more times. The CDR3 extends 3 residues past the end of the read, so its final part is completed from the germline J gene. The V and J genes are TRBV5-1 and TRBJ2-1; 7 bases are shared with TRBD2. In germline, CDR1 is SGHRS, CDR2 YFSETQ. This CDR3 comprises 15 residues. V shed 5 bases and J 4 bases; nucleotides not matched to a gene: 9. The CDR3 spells CASRSSGPSYNEQFF. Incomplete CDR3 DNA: TGCGCCAGCAGGTCTAGCGGCCCCTCTTACAATGAG.

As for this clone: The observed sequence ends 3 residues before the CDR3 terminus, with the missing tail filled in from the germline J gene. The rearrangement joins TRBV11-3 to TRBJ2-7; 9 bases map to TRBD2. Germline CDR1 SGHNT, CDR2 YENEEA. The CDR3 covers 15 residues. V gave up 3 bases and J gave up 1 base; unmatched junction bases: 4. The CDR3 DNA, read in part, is TGTGCCAGCAGCTTGGGCGGGGGGGAATCCTACGAG. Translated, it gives CASSLGGGESYE. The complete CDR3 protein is CASSLGGGESYEQYF. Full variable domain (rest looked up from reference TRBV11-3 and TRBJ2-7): EAGVVQSPRYKIIEKKQPVAFWCNPISGHNTLYWYLQNLGQGPELLIRYENEEAVDDSQLPKDRFSAERLKGVDSTLKIQPAELGDSAVYLCASSLGGGESYEQYFGPGTRLTVT.

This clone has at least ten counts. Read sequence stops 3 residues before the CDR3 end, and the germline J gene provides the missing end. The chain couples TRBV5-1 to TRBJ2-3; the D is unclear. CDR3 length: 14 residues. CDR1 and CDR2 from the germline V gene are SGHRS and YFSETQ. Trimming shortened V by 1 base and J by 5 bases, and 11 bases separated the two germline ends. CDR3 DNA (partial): TGCGCCAGCAGCTTGAAACAGACGAGAGATACG. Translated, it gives CASSLKQTRDT. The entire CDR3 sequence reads CASSLKQTRDTQYF.

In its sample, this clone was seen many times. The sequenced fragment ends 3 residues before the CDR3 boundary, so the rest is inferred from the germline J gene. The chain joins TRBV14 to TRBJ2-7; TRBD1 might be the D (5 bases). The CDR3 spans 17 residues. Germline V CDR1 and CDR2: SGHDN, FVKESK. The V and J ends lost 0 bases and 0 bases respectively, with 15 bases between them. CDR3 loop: CASSQDRSPGYSYEQYF. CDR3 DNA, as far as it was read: TGTGCCAGCAGCCAAGATAGAAGTCCAGGGTACTCCTACGAG. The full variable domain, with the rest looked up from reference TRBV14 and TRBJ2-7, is EAGVTQFPSHSVIEKGQTVTLRCDPISGHDNLYWYRRVMGKEIKFLLHFVKESKQDESGMPNNRFLAERTGGTYSTLKVQPAELEDSGVYFCASSQDRSPGYSYEQYFGPGTRLTVT.

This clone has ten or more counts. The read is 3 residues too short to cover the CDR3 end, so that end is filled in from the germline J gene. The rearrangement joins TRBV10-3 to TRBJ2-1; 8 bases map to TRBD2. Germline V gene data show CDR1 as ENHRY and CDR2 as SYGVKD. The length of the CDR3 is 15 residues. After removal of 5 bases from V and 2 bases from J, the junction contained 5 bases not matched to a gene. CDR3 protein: CAISLTSATYNEQFF. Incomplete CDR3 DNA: TGTGCCATCAGTTTGACTAGCGCAACCTACAATGAG.

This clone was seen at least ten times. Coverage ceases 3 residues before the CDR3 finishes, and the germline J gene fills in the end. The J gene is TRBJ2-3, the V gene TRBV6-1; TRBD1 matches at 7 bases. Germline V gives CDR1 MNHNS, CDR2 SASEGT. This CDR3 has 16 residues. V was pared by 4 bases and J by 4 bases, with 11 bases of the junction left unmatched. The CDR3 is CASSVGYRGGADTQYF. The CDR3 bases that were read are TGTGCCAGCAGTGTCGGTTACAGGGGTGGGGCAGATACG.

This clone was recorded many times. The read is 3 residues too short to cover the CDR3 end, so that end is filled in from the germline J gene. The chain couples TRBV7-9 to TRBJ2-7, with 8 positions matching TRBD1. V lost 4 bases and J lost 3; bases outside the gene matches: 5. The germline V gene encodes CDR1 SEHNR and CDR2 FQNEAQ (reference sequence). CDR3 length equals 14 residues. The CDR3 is CASSSDRDLYEQYF. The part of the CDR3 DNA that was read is TGTGCCAGCAGCTCGGACAGGGACCTCTACGAG.

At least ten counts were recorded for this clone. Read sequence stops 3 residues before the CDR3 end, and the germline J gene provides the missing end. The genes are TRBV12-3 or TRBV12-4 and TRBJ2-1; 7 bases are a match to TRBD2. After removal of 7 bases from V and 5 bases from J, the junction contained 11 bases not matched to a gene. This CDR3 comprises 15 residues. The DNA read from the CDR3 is TGTGCCAGCACCATCGGGGGGAGGGCCAACAATGAG. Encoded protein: CASTIGGRANNE. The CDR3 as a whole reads CASTIGGRANNEQFF.

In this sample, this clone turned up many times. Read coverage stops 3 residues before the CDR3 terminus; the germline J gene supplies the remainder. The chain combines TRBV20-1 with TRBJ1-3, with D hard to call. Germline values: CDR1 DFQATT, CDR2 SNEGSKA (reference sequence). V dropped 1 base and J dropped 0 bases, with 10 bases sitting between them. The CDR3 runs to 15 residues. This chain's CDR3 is CSARATVFSGNTIYF. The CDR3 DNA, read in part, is TGCAGTGCTAGAGCAACTGTCTTCTCTGGAAACACC.

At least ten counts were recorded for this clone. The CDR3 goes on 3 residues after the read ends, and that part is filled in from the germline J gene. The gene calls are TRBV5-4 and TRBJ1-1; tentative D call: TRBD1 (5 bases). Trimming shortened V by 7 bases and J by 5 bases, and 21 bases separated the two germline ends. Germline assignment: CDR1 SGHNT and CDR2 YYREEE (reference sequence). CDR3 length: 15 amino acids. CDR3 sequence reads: CASSARGVRGTEAFF. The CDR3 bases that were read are TGTGCCAGCTCCGCCCGGGGGGTGAGGGGAACTGAA.

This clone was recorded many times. The sequenced CDR3 bases are TGTGCCAGCAGCTTATACACAGGGGGTACAGAGACC. This gives the protein CASSLYTGGTET. The complete CDR3 reads CASSLYTGGTETQYF. The V call is TRBV11-2, the J call TRBJ2-5; 8 bases line up with TRBD1. The read terminates 3 residues ahead of where the CDR3 ends, so the germline J gene completes it. Per germline, CDR1 SGHAT and CDR2 FQNNGV. Germline trimming cut 2 bases from V and 4 bases from J; bases unmatched to any gene: 6. CDR3 length: 15 residues.

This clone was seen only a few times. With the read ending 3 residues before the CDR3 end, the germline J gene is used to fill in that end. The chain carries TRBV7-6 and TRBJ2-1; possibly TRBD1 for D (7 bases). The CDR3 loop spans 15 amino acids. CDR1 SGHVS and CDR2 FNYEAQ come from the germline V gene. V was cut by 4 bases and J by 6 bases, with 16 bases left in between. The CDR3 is CASSSQGGHPNEQFF. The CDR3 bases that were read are TGTGCCAGCAGCTCTCAGGGGGGACATCCCAATGAG.

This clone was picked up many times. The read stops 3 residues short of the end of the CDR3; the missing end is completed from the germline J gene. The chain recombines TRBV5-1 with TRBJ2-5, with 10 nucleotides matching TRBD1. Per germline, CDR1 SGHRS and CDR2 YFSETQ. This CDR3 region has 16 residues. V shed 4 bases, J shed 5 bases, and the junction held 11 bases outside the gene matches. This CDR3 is CASSRPGQGPKETQYF. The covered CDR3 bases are TGCGCCAGCAGCCGGCCGGGACAGGGGCCAAAGGAGACC.

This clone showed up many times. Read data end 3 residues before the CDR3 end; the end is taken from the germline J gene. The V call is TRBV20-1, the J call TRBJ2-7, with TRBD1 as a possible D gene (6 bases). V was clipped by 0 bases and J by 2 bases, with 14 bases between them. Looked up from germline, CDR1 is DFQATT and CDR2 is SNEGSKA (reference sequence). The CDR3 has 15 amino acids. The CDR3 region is CSARDSDSLTYEQYF. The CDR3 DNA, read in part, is TGCAGTGCTAGAGACTCGGACAGTCTAACCTACGAG.

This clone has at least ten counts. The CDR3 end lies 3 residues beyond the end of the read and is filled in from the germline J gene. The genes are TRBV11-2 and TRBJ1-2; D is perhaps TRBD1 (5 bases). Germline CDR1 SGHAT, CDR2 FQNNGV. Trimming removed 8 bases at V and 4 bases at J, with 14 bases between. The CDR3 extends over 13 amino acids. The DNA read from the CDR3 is TGTGCCAGCGGCAGGGAGAGAATCTATGGC. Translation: CASGRERIYG. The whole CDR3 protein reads CASGRERIYGYTF.

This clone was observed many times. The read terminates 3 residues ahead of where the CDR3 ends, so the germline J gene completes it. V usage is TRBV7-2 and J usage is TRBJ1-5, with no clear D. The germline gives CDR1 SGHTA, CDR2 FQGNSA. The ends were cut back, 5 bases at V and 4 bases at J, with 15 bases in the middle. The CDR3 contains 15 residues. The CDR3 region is CASSQFHSPNQPQHF. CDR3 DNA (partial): TGTGCCAGCAGCCAATTCCACAGCCCTAATCAGCCC.

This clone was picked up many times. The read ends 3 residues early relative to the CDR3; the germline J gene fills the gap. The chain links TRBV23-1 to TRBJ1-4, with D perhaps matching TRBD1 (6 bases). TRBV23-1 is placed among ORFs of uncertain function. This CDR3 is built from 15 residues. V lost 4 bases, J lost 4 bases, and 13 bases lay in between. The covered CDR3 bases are TGCGCCAGCAGTCGGGCTTACAGGGATAATGAAAAA. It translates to CASSRAYRDNEK. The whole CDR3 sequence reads CASSRAYRDNEKLFF.

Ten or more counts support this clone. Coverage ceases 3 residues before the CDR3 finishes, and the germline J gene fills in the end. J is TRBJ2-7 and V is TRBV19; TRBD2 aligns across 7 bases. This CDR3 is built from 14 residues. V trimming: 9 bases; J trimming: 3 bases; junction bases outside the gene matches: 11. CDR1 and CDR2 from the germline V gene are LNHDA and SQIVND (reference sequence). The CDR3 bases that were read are TGTGCCAGCTCCGACAAGGGGAGGGGCTACGAG. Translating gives CASSDKGRGYE. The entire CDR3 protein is CASSDKGRGYEQYF.

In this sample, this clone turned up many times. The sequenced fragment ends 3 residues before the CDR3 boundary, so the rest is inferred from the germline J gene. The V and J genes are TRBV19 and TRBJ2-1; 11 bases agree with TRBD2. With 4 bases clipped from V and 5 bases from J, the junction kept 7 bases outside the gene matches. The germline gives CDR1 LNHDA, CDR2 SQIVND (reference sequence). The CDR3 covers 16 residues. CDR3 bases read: TGTGCCAGTAGTACCGCCTCGACTAGCGGGAACAATGAG. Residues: CASSTASTSGNNE. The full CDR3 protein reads CASSTASTSGNNEQFF.

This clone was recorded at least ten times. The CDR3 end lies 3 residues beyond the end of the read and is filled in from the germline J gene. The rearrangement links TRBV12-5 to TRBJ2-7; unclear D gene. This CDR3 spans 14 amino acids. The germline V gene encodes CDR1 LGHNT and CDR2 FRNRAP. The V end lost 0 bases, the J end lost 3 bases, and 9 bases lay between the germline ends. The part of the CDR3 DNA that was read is TGTGCTAGTGGTTTGGTTCCAGAGAACTACGAG. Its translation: CASGLVPENYE. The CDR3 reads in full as CASGLVPENYEQYF.

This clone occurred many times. CDR3 sequence: CALDRGASYEQYF. CDR3 bases read: TGTGCCTTGGACAGGGGGGCCTCCTACGAG. The J gene is TRBJ2-7, the V gene TRBV30; 10 positions match TRBD1. The read terminates 3 residues before the CDR3 end, so the remaining end is supplied by the germline J gene. CDR1 GTSNPN and CDR2 SVGIG come from the germline V gene (reference sequence). V dropped 7 bases and J dropped 0; count of bases not matched to a gene: 3. The CDR3 has 13 amino acids.

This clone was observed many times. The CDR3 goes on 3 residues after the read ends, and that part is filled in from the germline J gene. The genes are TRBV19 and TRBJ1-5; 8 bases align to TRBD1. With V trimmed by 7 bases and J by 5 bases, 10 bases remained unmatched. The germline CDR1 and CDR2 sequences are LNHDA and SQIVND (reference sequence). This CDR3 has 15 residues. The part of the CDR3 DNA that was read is TGTGCCAGTACCTGGGACAGGACTGGAGATCAGCCC. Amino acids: CASTWDRTGDQP. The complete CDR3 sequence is CASTWDRTGDQPQHF.